This T cell receptor beta chain was identified in a study of blood T cell repertoires in COVID-19. Method: immunoSEQ multiplex PCR; TCRdb's copy keeps in-frame clones and lacks some. The table includes 150,000 to 200,000 clones, 70% to 85% detected once. Germline CDR1 and CDR2: KGHDR and SFDVKD. The CDR3 is 17 residues long. V was clipped by 2 bases and J by 3 bases; unmatched bases: 8. The clonotype originates from a woman aged 45-60 years who had recovered from COVID-19. The V and J genes are TRBV24-1 and TRBJ2-7, with 11 bases fitting TRBD2. Sequenced: PBMCs or T cells enriched from blood (not recorded which). CDR3: CATSDSTLAGGGYEQYF. CDR3 in DNA: TGTGCCACCAGTGATTCGACCCTAGCGGGAGGTGGCTACGAGCAGTACTTC.